This passage covers 30 T cell receptor beta chains from one sample sequenced in a study of blood T cell repertoires in COVID-19. Assay used: immunoSEQ multiplex PCR; TCRdb lists only in-frame clones, some missing. The profile shows 40,000 to 55,000 clones, over 90% of them singletons. Source material: peripheral blood. All receptors come from a human donor in a cohort sampled during active COVID-19.

The CDR3 is CAWSEPGLYHGYTF. The CDR3 nucleotides are TGTGCCTGGAGCGAACCGGGACTCTACCATGGCTACACCTTC. The chain has TRBV30 and TRBJ1-2; D is possibly TRBD1 (5 bases). The germline V and J ends were trimmed by 3 bases and 6 bases, with 17 bases remaining between them. Per the germline V gene, CDR1 is GTSNPN and CDR2 is SVGIG (reference sequence). The CDR3 length is 14 residues. The variable domain in full, with the rest retrieved from reference TRBV30 and TRBJ1-2, is SQTIHQWPATLVQPVGSPLSLECTVEGTSNPNLYWYRQAAGRGLQLLFYSVGIGQISSEVPQNLSASRPQDRQFILSSKKLLLSDSGFYLCAWSEPGLYHGYTFGSGTRLTVV.

The chain links TRBV19 to TRBJ1-2, with 7 bases identical to TRBD1. This CDR3 has 20 amino acids. CDR1 LNHDA and CDR2 SQIVND come from the germline V gene (reference sequence). Trimming at V came to 5 bases and at J to 5 bases, leaving 26 bases not matched to a gene. CDR3 region: CASSPPGQKRSSGLQYGYTF. CDR3 DNA sequence: TGTGCCAGTAGTCCTCCGGGACAGAAGCGTTCTTCGGGGTTGCAATATGGCTACACCTTC. The variable domain in full, with the rest retrieved from reference TRBV19 and TRBJ1-2, is DGGITQSPKYLFRKEGQNVTLSCEQNLNHDAMYWYRQDPGQGLRLIYYSQIVNDFQKGDIAEGYSVSREKKESFPLTVTSAQKNPTAFYLCASSPPGQKRSSGLQYGYTFGSGTRLTVV.

V usage is TRBV7-2 and J usage is TRBJ2-2, with 11 bases lining up with TRBD2. Germline CDR1 and CDR2: SGHTA and FQGNSA. Unmatched junction bases numbered 6, after V lost 4 bases and J lost 2 bases. This CDR3 is built from 17 residues. CDR3 protein: CASSSKTSGINTGELFF. The CDR3 DNA reads TGTGCCAGCAGCTCAAAGACTAGCGGGATAAACACCGGGGAGCTGTTTTTT. Based on the CDR3 plus reference TRBV7-2 and TRBJ2-2, the full variable domain is GAGVSQSPSNKVTEKGKDVELRCDPISGHTALYWYRQSLGQGLEFLIYFQGNSAPDKSGLPSDRFSAERTGGSVSTLTIQRTQQEDSAVYLCASSSKTSGINTGELFFGEGSRLTVL.

The chain employs TRBV27 and TRBJ2-6; 12 nucleotides align to TRBD1. V dropped 3 bases and J dropped 2; count of bases not matched to a gene: 8. The germline CDR1 and CDR2 sequences are MNHEY and SMNVEV (reference sequence). The CDR3 covers 19 residues. The CDR3 sequence: CASSLDRDRGRPGANVLTF. CDR3 nucleotide sequence: TGTGCCAGCAGTTTGGACCGGGACAGGGGGCGCCCTGGGGCCAACGTCCTGACTTTC.

V gene TRBV3-1 (or the pseudogene TRBV3-2) combines with J gene TRBJ2-3; 13 positions match TRBD2. J lost 5 bases, V lost 7 bases, and 9 bases had no gene match. CDR1 and CDR2 (germline): LGHDT, YNNKEL (reference sequence). The CDR3 runs to 16 residues. Here the CDR3 DNA reads TGTGCCAGCACCCGGACTAGCGGGAGTTCTGGAGATACGCAGTATTTT. This translates into CASTRTSGSSGDTQYF.

The chain carries TRBV7-7 and TRBJ2-3; TRBD2 aligns across 9 bases. The trim removed 4 bases at V and 2 bases at J, leaving 10 bases unmatched. CDR1 SSHAT and CDR2 FNYEAQ come from the germline V gene (reference sequence). There are 17 residues in the CDR3. The chain's CDR3 is CASSSEFSGGDTDTQYF. CDR3 DNA: TGTGCCAGCAGCTCAGAATTTAGCGGGGGAGACACAGATACGCAGTATTTT.

This clone was observed once. The J gene is TRBJ2-7, the V gene TRBV5-1; 7 positions match TRBD2. The V gene's germline CDR1 is SGHRS and CDR2 YFSETQ. Trimming removed 2 bases from V and 2 bases from J; junction bases left unmatched: 10. This CDR3 comprises 16 residues. CDR3 nucleotide sequence: TGCGCCAGCAGCTTTTTCCCAGCGGGGCCTACCTACGAGCAGTACTTC. Translation gives CASSFFPAGPTYEQYF.

The chain employs TRBV7-8 and TRBJ1-6, with TRBD1 matching over 7 bases. Germline trimming cut 4 bases from V and 0 bases from J; bases unmatched to any gene: 9. This CDR3 has 18 residues. Per germline, CDR1 SGHVS and CDR2 FQNEAQ. The CDR3 reads CASSSTGATSSYNSPLHF. The CDR3 coding sequence is TGTGCCAGCAGCTCAACAGGGGCGACTAGCTCCTATAATTCACCCCTCCACTTT.

The gene calls are TRBV28 and TRBJ1-5; 7 positions match TRBD1. The CDR3 sequence is 14 residues long. In germline, CDR1 is MDHEN, CDR2 SYDVKM. V lost 5 bases, J lost 5 bases, and 6 bases stayed unmatched. DNA for the CDR3: TGTGCCAGCAGTGCCGGGACAGCGGATCAGCCCCAGCATTTT. Translation gives CASSAGTADQPQHF.

This clone is a singleton in its sample. The rearrangement joins TRBV6-1 to TRBJ2-6; D may be TRBD1 (5 bases). The CDR3 is 15 amino acids. V was cut by 3 bases and J by 0 bases, with 6 bases left in between. CDR1 and CDR2 (germline): MNHNS, SASEGT. CDR3 loop: CASSDRVSGANVLTF. CDR3 DNA: TGTGCCAGCAGTGACAGGGTCTCTGGGGCCAACGTCCTGACTTTC.

This chain uses TRBV13 with TRBJ1-2, with D unresolved. The ends were cut back, 0 bases at V and 5 bases at J, with 4 bases in the middle. The germline CDR1 and CDR2 sequences are PRHDT and FYEKMQ (reference sequence). This CDR3 has 12 residues. The CDR3 region has the DNA TGTGCCAGCAGCTTAGGATCTTATGGCTACACCTTC. It encodes CASSLGSYGYTF. Full variable domain (remainder filled in from reference TRBV13 and TRBJ1-2): AAGVIQSPRHLIKEKRETATLKCYPIPRHDTVYWYQQGPGQDPQFLISFYEKMQSDKGSIPDRFSAQQFSDYHSELNMSSLELGDSALYFCASSLGSYGYTFGSGTRLTVV.

The chain recombines TRBV19 with TRBJ2-3, with TRBD1 identical over 8 bases. Germline CDR1 reads LNHDA; CDR2 reads SQIVND (reference sequence). This CDR3 is 15 amino acids long. Trimming took 6 bases from V and 9 from J; bases not matched to a gene: 14. The CDR3 DNA is TGTGCCAGTAGAGACCCGGGACAGGATTCTTCGACGCAGTATTTT. This codes for CASRDPGQDSSTQYF.

The chain employs TRBV19 and TRBJ2-3; perhaps TRBD2 as D (5 bases). V was pared by 5 bases and J by 2 bases, with 17 bases between. The V gene's germline CDR1 is LNHDA and CDR2 SQIVND (reference sequence). There are 16 residues in the CDR3. DNA of the CDR3: TGTGCCAGTAGTCCAAGAGTAGCGCAATACACAGATACGCAGTATTTT. Its protein is CASSPRVAQYTDTQYF.

The chain is built from TRBV3-1 (or the pseudogene TRBV3-2) and TRBJ1-1, with no clear D. The CDR3 has 12 residues. V dropped 4 bases and J dropped 6 bases, with 9 bases sitting between them. Looked up from germline, CDR1 is LGHDT and CDR2 is YNNKEL (reference sequence). The CDR3: CASSRSGSEAFF. The CDR3 coding sequence is TGTGCCAGCAGCCGCTCCGGGTCTGAAGCTTTCTTT.

The chain combines TRBV28 with TRBJ1-4; maybe TRBD1 (5 bases). V was shortened by 3 bases and J by 0 bases, with 11 bases between the two germline ends. This CDR3 region has 16 residues. From germline, CDR1 is MDHEN and CDR2 SYDVKM. In DNA form, the CDR3 reads TGTGCCAGCAGTTTCCATGGGGGGTCAACTAATGAAAAACTGTTTTTT. Protein sequence: CASSFHGGSTNEKLFF.

The chain has TRBV11-3 and TRBJ2-3; maybe TRBD2 (6 bases). The CDR3 sequence is 17 residues long. Trimming stripped 2 bases from V and 3 bases from J, with 18 bases between. The germline V gene has CDR1 SGHNT and CDR2 YENEEA. CDR3 DNA: TGTGCCAGCAGCTTAAAGGGTGGAGACGGGAGTACAGATACGCAGTATTTT. The encoded protein is CASSLKGGDGSTDTQYF.

The chain recombines TRBV20-1 with TRBJ2-1, with D tentatively TRBD2 (5 bases). Germline assignment: CDR1 DFQATT and CDR2 SNEGSKA (reference sequence). The CDR3 length is 11 residues. Trimming removed 5 bases at V and 5 bases at J, with 7 bases between. Here the CDR3 reads CSAVGDNEQFF. The CDR3, as DNA: TGCAGTGCTGTGGGAGACAATGAGCAGTTCTTC.

The chain joins TRBV5-1 to TRBJ2-1, with 11 bases lining up with TRBD1. V lost 4 bases and J lost 4; bases outside the gene matches: 4. Germline assignment: CDR1 SGHRS and CDR2 YFSETQ. This CDR3 contains 15 residues. The DNA of the CDR3 is TGCGCCAGCAGCCCGGGACAGGGGGGTTACAATGAGCAGTTCTTC. Translation gives CASSPGQGGYNEQFF.

V is TRBV12-3 or TRBV12-4 and J is TRBJ2-7, with 9 positions matching TRBD1. The CDR3 is 13 amino acids. The trim removed 6 bases at V and 6 bases at J, leaving 6 bases unmatched. Here the CDR3 DNA reads TGTGCCAGCAGCAAAGGGACAGGGTCCGAGCAGTACTTC. Encoded protein: CASSKGTGSEQYF.

The rearrangement joins TRBV10-3 to TRBJ1-1, with 9 bases matching TRBD1. Germline values: CDR1 ENHRY, CDR2 SYGVKD. CDR3 length: 11 amino acids. V trimming: 10 bases; J trimming: 10 bases; junction bases outside the gene matches: 7. The DNA for the CDR3 is TGTGCCACACGGACAGGGGTCGGAGCTTTCTTT. Translating gives CATRTGVGAFF.

V gene TRBV5-1 combines with J gene TRBJ2-7; possible D gene TRBD1, 5 bases. The CDR3 spans 14 residues. Trimming pared 3 bases from V and 0 bases from J, leaving 10 bases between. CDR1 SGHRS and CDR2 YFSETQ come from the germline V gene. The CDR3 reads CASSWSDSSYEQYF. CDR3 nucleotide sequence: TGCGCCAGCAGCTGGTCCGACAGCTCCTACGAGCAGTACTTC.

CDR3 nucleotide sequence: TGTGCCAGCAGCTTCACCGGGACAGCTGGAAACACCATATATTTT. Its protein product is CASSFTGTAGNTIYF. The chain combines TRBV7-2 with TRBJ1-3, with 7 bases aligning to TRBD1. Germline V gene sequence: CDR1 SGHTA, CDR2 FQGNSA. This CDR3 has 15 residues. The junction had 4 bases not matched to a gene; V was cut back by 3 bases and J by 2 bases.

This clone was seen only once. The chain carries TRBV7-8 and TRBJ2-2; 8 nucleotides line up with TRBD2. CDR1 and CDR2 from the germline V gene are SGHVS and FQNEAQ. With V trimmed by 0 bases and J by 3 bases, 3 bases remained unmatched. This CDR3 region has 16 residues. Here the CDR3 DNA reads TGTGCCAGCAGCTTAGCGCGGGAGGTGCACACCGGGGAGCTGTTTTTT. Translating it yields CASSLAREVHTGELFF. Full variable domain (rest looked up from reference TRBV7-8 and TRBJ2-2): GAGVSQSPRYKVAKRGQDVALRCDPISGHVSLFWYQQALGQGPEFLTYFQNEAQLDKSGLPSDRFFAERPEGSVSTLKIQRTQQEDSAVYLCASSLAREVHTGELFFGEGSRLTVL.

The chain is built from TRBV4-3 and TRBJ2-7; a possible D gene is TRBD1 (5 bases). Germline CDR1 LGHNA, CDR2 YSLEER. The CDR3 totals 16 residues. The ends were cut back, 0 bases at V and 2 bases at J, with 14 bases in the middle. In nucleotides, the CDR3 is TGCGCCAGCAGCCAAGATTTGGCAGGGAAGACCTACGAGCAGTACTTC. Translating gives CASSQDLAGKTYEQYF.

The rearrangement uses TRBV5-1 and TRBJ2-5; TRBD2 aligns across 9 bases. There are 16 residues in the CDR3. V gave up 4 bases and J gave up 2 bases; unmatched junction bases: 9. Germline lookup yields CDR1 SGHRS and CDR2 YFSETQ. As DNA, the CDR3 is TGCGCCAGCAGCCCAAGGACTAGCGTAGGACAAGAGACCCAGTACTTC. The encoded protein is CASSPRTSVGQETQYF.

The J gene is TRBJ1-1, the V gene TRBV27, with TRBD1 identical over 9 bases. The trim removed 4 bases at V and 8 bases at J, leaving 5 bases unmatched. CDR3 length: 13 residues. Germline values: CDR1 MNHEY, CDR2 SMNVEV (reference sequence). The DNA for the CDR3 is TGTGCCAGCAGTTGGGACAGGGATAGGGAAGCTTTCTTT. It translates to CASSWDRDREAFF.

The rearrangement uses TRBV7-7 and TRBJ2-5; TRBD2 is a possible D gene (6 bases). The CDR3 has 15 residues. CDR1 SSHAT and CDR2 FNYEAQ come from the germline V gene (reference sequence). V was pared by 1 base and J by 3 bases, with 12 bases between. The CDR3 DNA reads TGTGCCAGCAGCTTAGAAGAGGGACTGGAAGAGACCCAGTACTTC. Amino acid sequence: CASSLEEGLEETQYF.

V gene TRBV20-1 combines with J gene TRBJ1-5; D gene uncertain. V lost 3 bases, J lost 0 bases, and 12 bases lay in between. The length of the CDR3 is 15 residues. Germline V gene sequence: CDR1 DFQATT, CDR2 SNEGSKA (reference sequence). CDR3 in DNA: TGCAGTGCTAGTGTCGAAGGAGTTAGCAATCAGCCCCAGCATTTT. It encodes CSASVEGVSNQPQHF.

The chain is built from TRBV6-4 and TRBJ2-3; D is possibly TRBD2 (5 bases). The V and J ends lost 4 bases and 4 bases respectively, with 12 bases between them. The V gene's germline CDR1 is MRHNA and CDR2 SNTAGT. The CDR3 loop spans 14 amino acids. The CDR3 DNA reads as TGTGCCAGCAGTGTGGCGGGTGGTCCAGATACGCAGTATTTT. Amino acids: CASSVAGGPDTQYF.

The CDR3 is CASSPRSSVASYNEQFF. The CDR3 DNA reads as TGTGCCAGCAGTCCCCGTTCTAGCGTCGCTTCGTACAATGAGCAGTTCTTC. The genes are TRBV27 and TRBJ2-1; a weak D match, TRBD2 (6 bases). This CDR3 has 17 amino acids. Germline V gene lookup returns CDR1 MNHEY and CDR2 SMNVEV (reference sequence). The V end lost 5 bases, the J end lost 4 bases, and 21 bases lay between the germline ends.